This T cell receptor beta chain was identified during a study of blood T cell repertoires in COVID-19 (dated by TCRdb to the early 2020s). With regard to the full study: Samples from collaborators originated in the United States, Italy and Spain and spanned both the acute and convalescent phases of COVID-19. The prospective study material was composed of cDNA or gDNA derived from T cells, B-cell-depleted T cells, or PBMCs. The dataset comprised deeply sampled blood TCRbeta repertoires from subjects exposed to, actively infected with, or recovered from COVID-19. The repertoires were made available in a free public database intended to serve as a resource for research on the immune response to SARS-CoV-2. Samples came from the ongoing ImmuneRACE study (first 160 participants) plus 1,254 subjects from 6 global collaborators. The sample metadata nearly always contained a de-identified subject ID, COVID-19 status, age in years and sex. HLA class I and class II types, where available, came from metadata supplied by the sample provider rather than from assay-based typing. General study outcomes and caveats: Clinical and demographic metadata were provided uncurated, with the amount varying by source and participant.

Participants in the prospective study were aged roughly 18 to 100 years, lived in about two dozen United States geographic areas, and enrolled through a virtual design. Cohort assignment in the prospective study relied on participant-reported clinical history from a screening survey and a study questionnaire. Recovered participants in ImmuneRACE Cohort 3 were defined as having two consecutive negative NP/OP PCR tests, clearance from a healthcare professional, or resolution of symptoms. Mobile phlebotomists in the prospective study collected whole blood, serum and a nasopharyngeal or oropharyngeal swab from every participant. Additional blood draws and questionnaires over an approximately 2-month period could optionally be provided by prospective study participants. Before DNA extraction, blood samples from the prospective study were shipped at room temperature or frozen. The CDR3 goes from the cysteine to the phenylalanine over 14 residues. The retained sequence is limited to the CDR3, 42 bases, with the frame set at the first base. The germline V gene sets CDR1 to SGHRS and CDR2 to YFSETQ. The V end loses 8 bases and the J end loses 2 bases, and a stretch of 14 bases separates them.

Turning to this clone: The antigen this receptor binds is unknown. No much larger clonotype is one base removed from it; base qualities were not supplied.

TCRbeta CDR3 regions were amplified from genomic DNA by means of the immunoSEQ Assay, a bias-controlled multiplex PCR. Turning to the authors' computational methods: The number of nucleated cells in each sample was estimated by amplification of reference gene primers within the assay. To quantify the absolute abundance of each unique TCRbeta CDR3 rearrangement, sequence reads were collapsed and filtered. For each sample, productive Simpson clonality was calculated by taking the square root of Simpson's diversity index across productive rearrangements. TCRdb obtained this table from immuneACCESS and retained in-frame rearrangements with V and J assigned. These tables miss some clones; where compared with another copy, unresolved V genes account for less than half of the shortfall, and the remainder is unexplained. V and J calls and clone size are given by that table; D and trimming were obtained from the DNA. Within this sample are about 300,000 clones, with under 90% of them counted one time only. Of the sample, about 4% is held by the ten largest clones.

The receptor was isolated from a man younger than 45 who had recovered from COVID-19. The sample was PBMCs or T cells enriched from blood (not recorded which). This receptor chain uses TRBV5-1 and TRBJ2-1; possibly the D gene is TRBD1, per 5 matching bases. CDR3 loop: CASSEDTTYNEQFF. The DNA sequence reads TGCGCCAGTAGTGAGGACACCACCTACAATGAGCAGTTCTTC. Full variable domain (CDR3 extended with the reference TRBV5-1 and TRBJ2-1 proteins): KAGVTQTPRYLIKTRGQQVTLSCSPISGHRSVSWYQQTPGQGLQFLFEYFSETQRNKGNFPGRFSGRQFSNSRSEMNVSTLELGDSALYLCASSEDTTYNEQFFGPGTRLTVL.